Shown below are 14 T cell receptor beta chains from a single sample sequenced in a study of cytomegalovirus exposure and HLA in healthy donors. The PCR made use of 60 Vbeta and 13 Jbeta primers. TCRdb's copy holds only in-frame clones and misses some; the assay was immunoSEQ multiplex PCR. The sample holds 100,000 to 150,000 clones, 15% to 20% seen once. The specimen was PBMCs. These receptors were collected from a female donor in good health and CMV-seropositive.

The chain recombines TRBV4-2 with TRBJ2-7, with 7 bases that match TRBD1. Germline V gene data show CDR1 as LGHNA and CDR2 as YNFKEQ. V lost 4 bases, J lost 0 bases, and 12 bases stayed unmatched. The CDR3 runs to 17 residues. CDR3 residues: CASSREIGQASSYEQYF. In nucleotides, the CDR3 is TGTGCCAGCAGCCGAGAAATAGGACAGGCGAGCTCCTACGAGCAGTACTTC.

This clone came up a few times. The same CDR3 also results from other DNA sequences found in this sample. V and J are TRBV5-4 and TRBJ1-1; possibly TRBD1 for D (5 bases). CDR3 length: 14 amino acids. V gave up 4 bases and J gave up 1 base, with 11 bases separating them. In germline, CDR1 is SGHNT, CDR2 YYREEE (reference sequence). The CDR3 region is CASSVRARNTEAFF. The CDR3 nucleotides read TGTGCCAGCAGCGTCAGGGCCAGGAACACTGAAGCTTTCTTT.

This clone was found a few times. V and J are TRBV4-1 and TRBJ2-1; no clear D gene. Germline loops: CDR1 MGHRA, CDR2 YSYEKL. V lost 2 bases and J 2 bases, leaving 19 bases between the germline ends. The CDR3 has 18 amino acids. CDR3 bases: TGCGCCAGCAGCCAAATCGATCTACTCCCAACGCCCTACAATGAGCAGTTCTTC. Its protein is CASSQIDLLPTPYNEQFF.

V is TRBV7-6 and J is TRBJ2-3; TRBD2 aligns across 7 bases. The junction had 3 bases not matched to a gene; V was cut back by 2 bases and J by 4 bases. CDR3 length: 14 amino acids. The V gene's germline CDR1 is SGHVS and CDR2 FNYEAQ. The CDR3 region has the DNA TGTGCCAGCAGCTTACGACTAGCCTCAGATACGCAGTATTTT. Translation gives CASSLRLASDTQYF.

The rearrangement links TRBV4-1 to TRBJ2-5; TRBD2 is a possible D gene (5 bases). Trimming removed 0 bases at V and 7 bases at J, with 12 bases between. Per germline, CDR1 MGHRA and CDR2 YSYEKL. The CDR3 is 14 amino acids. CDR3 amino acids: CASSQDGLLGTQYF. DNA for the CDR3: TGCGCCAGCAGCCAAGACGGACTCCTGGGGACCCAGTACTTC.

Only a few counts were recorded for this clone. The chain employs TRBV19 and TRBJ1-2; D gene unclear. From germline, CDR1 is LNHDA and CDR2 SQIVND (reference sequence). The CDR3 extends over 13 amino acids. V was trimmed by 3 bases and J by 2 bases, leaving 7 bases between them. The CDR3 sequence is CASSMRQNYGYTF. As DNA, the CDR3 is TGTGCCAGTAGTATGAGGCAGAACTATGGCTACACCTTC.

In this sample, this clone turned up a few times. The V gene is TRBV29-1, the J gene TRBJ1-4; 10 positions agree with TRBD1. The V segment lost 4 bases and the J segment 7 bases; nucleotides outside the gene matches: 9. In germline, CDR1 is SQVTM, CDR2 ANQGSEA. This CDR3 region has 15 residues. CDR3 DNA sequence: TGCAGCGTTGGTGTTCTCGGGACAGGGGTTGAAAAACTGTTTTTT. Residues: CSVGVLGTGVEKLFF.

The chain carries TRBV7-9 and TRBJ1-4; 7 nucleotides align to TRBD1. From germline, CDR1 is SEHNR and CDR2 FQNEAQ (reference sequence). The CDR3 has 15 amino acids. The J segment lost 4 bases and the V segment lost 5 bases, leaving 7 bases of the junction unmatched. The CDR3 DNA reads TGTGCCAGCAGCCCCGGGGACAGACGTAATGAAAAACTGTTTTTT. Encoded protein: CASSPGDRRNEKLFF.

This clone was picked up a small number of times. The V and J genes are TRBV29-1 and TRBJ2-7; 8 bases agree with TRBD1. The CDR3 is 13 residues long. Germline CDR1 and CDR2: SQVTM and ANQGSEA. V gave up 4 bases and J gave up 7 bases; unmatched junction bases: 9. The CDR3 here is CSVGGQGQWEQYF. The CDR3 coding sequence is TGCAGCGTTGGTGGACAGGGACAATGGGAGCAGTACTTC.

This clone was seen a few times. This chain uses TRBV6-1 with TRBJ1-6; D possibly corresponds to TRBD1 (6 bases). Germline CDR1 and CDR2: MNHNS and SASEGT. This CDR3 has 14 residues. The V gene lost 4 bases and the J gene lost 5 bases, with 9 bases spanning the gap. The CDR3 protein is CASSVDSNNSPLHF. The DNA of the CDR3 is TGTGCCAGCAGTGTGGACAGCAATAATTCACCCCTCCACTTT.

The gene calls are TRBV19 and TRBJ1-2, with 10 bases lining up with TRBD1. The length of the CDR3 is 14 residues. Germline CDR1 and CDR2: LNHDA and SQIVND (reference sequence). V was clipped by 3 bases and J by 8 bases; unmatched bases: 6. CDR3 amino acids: CASSIIGTGAGYTF. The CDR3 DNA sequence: TGTGCCAGTAGTATCATTGGGACAGGGGCCGGCTACACCTTC. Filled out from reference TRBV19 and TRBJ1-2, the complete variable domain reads DGGITQSPKYLFRKEGQNVTLSCEQNLNHDAMYWYRQDPGQGLRLIYYSQIVNDFQKGDIAEGYSVSREKKESFPLTVTSAQKNPTAFYLCASSIIGTGAGYTFGSGTRLTVV.

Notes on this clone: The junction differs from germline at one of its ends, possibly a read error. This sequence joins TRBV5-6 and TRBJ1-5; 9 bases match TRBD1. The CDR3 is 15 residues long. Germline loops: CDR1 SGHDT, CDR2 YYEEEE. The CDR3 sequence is CASSLIRDRDQPQNF. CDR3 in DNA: TGTGCCAGCAGCTTGATTAGGGACAGGGATCAGCCCCAGAATTTT.

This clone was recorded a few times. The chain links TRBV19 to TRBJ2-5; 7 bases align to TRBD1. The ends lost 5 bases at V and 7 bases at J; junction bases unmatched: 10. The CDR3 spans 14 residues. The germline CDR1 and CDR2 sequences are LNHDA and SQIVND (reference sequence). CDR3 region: CASSETGWVGTQYF. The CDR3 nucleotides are TGTGCCAGTAGTGAGACAGGGTGGGTTGGGACCCAGTACTTC.

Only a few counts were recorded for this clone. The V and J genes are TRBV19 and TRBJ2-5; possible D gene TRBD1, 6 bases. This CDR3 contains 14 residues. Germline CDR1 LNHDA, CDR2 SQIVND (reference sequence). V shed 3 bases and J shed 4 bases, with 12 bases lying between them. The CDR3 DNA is TGTGCCAGTAGTATGACAGGTAGAAGAGAGACCCAGTACTTC. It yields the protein CASSMTGRRETQYF.